The 31 T cell receptor beta chains in this list originate from one sample, sequenced in a study of tumor-infiltrating lymphocytes in primary liver carcinoma. Researchers generated TCR beta cDNA from approximately 0.55 ug of total RNA, relying on a constant-region primer. Slightly modified ARM-PCR, run as three nested multiplex PCR rounds, produced the TCR beta libraries. Researchers ran the first two PCR rounds for roughly 10 cycles each with TRBV1-TRBV30 forward primers and a C-beta reverse primer. TCRdb re-derived calls from the multiplex PCR reads in MiXCR, one entry per CDR3 protein. The table has around 47,000 distinct CDR3 sequences, 65% to 85% seen once; the top ten hold about 19%. Between roughly 20 and 32 mg of unsorted bulk tissue served as the source from which RNA and DNA were co-extracted. Material for sequencing was liver tumor tissue from sampling region 2. Indicated subset: tumor region T2, inferior pole. The source of these receptors is a middle-aged man with primary liver carcinoma and hepatitis B virus infection.

Note on this clonotype: Because the CDR3 is missing its conserved closing phenylalanine or tryptophan, this is likely a read error. The V and J genes are TRBV4-3 and TRBJ2-5; perhaps TRBD1 as D (6 bases). The CDR3 totals 15 residues. Per the germline V gene, CDR1 is LGHNA and CDR2 is YSLEER. CDR3 sequence: CGSSHRGHGEETQYL. Written as DNA, the CDR3 is TGCGGCAGCAGCCATCGGGGACACGGTGAGGAGACCCAGTACCTC.

With respect to this clonotype: With a much larger clone just one base away, this may be a read error. This chain connects TRBV6-5 to TRBJ2-3; no definite D call. The CDR3 is made up of 13 amino acids. Trimming left V 5 bases short and J 11 bases short, with 17 bases between. The germline V gene encodes CDR1 MNHEY and CDR2 SVGAGI. The CDR3 reads CASSLQSTDVQYF. The CDR3 nucleotides read TGTGCCAGCAGTCTCCAGAGCACAGATGTGCAGTATTTT.

The chain joins TRBV20-1 to TRBJ2-1; D unresolved. Germline CDR1 is DFQATT and CDR2 is SNEGSKA (reference sequence). Deletions cut 3 bases from V and 6 bases from J, with 6 bases between. The CDR3 is made up of 11 amino acids. The CDR3 nucleotides read TGCAGTGCTAGCCTATCCAATGAGCAGTTCTTC. It yields the protein CSASLSNEQFF.

As for this clonotype: One end of the junction fails to match germline, which may point to a read error. The V call is TRBV11-3, the J call TRBJ2-3; TRBD2 agrees at 9 bases. The CDR3 spans 17 residues. Germline assignment: CDR1 SGHNT and CDR2 YENEEA. The CDR3 here is CASSLGTSRSQTDTQYF. CDR3 nucleotides: TGCGCCAGCAGCCTTGGGACTAGCAGGAGTCAAACAGATACACAGTATTTT.

Of note for this clonotype: One end of the junction is discordant with germline, which a read error may explain. The rearrangement links TRBV4-3 to TRBJ2-7; D possibly corresponds to TRBD2 (7 bases). The CDR3 is made up of 12 amino acids. The germline V gene encodes CDR1 LGHNA and CDR2 YSLEER. The CDR3 sequence: CASSQGGGKQCF. The CDR3 bases are TGTGCCAGCAGCCAGGGAGGGGGAAAGCAGTGCTTC.

Points on this clonotype: One end of the junction is discordant with germline, which a read error may explain. V and J are TRBV20-1 and TRBJ2-7, with D perhaps matching TRBD2 (5 bases). Germline loops: CDR1 DFQATT, CDR2 SNEGSKA (reference sequence). The CDR3 length is 11 residues. The CDR3 bases are TGCGGTGCTAGAGACTACACCGAGCAGTACTTC. It specifies CGARDYTEQYF.

This clonotype has a single count. An end of the junction does not agree with germline; a read error may underlie this. This chain uses TRBV11-1 with TRBJ1-6, with a weak D call TRBD1 (5 bases). The CDR3 contains 13 residues. Germline values: CDR1 SGHAT, CDR2 FQDESV (reference sequence). CDR3 sequence (DNA): TGTGCCGGCGGCCGGACACTGGTTTCACCCCTCCACTTC. The encoded protein is CAGGRTLVSPLHF.

Turning to this clonotype: The junction and the germline gene differ at one end; a read error may be behind it. The chain joins TRBV7-9 to TRBJ2-2, with D tentatively TRBD2 (5 bases). Germline CDR1 and CDR2: SEHNR and FQNEAQ (reference sequence). The CDR3 contains 16 residues. The CDR3 nucleotides read TGTTCCAGCAGCCCCCCTAGTGGGAGAAGGAGCGGGGAGCTGTTTTTT. Protein sequence: CSSSPPSGRRSGELFF.

This clonotype is a singleton in its sample. The junction departs from the called germline gene at one end, perhaps through a read error. CDR3 region: CVSSLGNYGYIF. The CDR3 DNA follows: TGTGTCAGCAGCTTAGGGAACTATGGCTACATCTTC. V usage is TRBV7-9 and J usage is TRBJ1-2; the D is unclear. In germline, CDR1 is SEHNR, CDR2 FQNEAQ (reference sequence). The CDR3 consists of 12 residues. Drawing the rest from reference TRBV7-9 and TRBJ1-2, the complete variable domain is DTGVSQNPRHKITKRGQNVTFRCDPISEHNRLYWYRQTLGQGPEFLTYFQNEAQLEKSRLLSDRFSAERPKGSFSTLEIQRTEQGDSAMYLCVSSLGNYGYIFGSGTRLTVV.

This clonotype was detected only once. Since the CDR3 does not end with the conserved phenylalanine or tryptophan, this likely comes from a read error. The V call is TRBV7-9, the J call TRBJ2-7; TRBD2 aligns across 13 bases. Per germline, CDR1 SEHNR and CDR2 FQNEAQ (reference sequence). This CDR3 spans 19 amino acids. J was trimmed by 0 bases and V by 2 bases; bases with no gene match: 10. This CDR3 is CASSLISTSGRPNSYEQYL. The CDR3 region has the DNA TGTGCCAGCAGCTTAATCTCGACTAGCGGGAGGCCCAACTCCTACGAGCAGTACTTA.

On this clonotype itself: Without the conserved terminal phenylalanine or tryptophan, this CDR3 likely stems from a read error. The chain combines TRBV29-1 with TRBJ1-1, with D perhaps matching TRBD1 (6 bases). This CDR3 has 14 amino acids. V lost 6 bases and J 0 bases, leaving 14 bases between the germline ends. Germline V gene lookup returns CDR1 SQVTM and CDR2 ANQGSEA. This CDR3 is CSVARGGVNTEAFS. In DNA, the CDR3 is TGCAGCGTCGCCAGAGGGGGGGTGAACACTGAAGCTTTCTCT.

This clonotype has only one observation. A read error is likely, as this CDR3 ends without the conserved phenylalanine or tryptophan. The chain uses TRBV7-9 and TRBJ2-5, with a weak D call TRBD1 (5 bases). Trimming took 8 bases from V and 3 from J, leaving 16 bases between them. Looked up from germline, CDR1 is SEHNR and CDR2 is FQNEAQ (reference sequence). CDR3 size: 14 residues. CDR3 sequence (DNA): TGTGCCAGCGGGAAGGGGCGGCCGGAAGAGACCCAGTACTTA. This sequence encodes CASGKGRPEETQYL.

By proportion, this clonotype is medium-sized (0.01 to 0.1%). This chain connects TRBV6-2 or TRBV6-3 to TRBJ1-1; D possibly corresponds to TRBD1 (5 bases). Germline V gives CDR1 MNHEY, CDR2 SVGEGT. There are 15 residues in the CDR3. Trimming pared 5 bases from V and 9 bases from J, leaving 22 bases between. DNA of the CDR3: TGTGCCAGCAGTAAGGTTACGGGGCTCGAGTTGAAAGCTTTCTTT. Its translation is CASSKVTGLELKAFF.

As to this clonotype: Germline is not matched at one junction end, which may reflect a read error. V usage is TRBV7-9 and J usage is TRBJ1-2, with 8 bases that match TRBD1. The CDR3 length is 14 residues. The V gene's germline CDR1 is SEHNR and CDR2 FQNEAQ (reference sequence). The CDR3 is CASSSGTGPYGYTF. The DNA for the CDR3 is TGTGCCAGCAGCTCCGGGACAGGCCCCTATGGCTACACTTTC. The whole variable domain, filled in from reference TRBV7-9 and TRBJ1-2, reads DTGVSQNPRHKITKRGQNVTFRCDPISEHNRLYWYRQTLGQGPEFLTYFQNEAQLEKSRLLSDRFSAERPKGSFSTLEIQRTEQGDSAMYLCASSSGTGPYGYTFGSGTRLTVV.

This clonotype was observed a handful of times. This chain links TRBV20-1 with TRBJ2-7; 10 nucleotides match TRBD1. CDR1 DFQATT and CDR2 SNEGSKA come from the germline V gene (reference sequence). The CDR3 sequence is 12 residues long. V lost 8 bases and J lost 6; bases outside the gene matches: 7. The CDR3 DNA sequence: TGCAGTTACCGGGACAGGGGCGGCGAGCAGTACTTC. Translating gives CSYRDRGGEQYF.

As regards this clonotype: The CDR3 carries no conserved terminal phenylalanine or tryptophan, so it likely arises from a read error. The rearrangement joins TRBV29-1 to TRBJ2-5; no definite D call. The V gene lost 8 bases and the J gene lost 1 base, with 14 bases spanning the gap. CDR1 and CDR2 from the germline V gene are SQVTM and ANQGSEA. The CDR3 has 13 residues. CDR3 nucleotide sequence: TGCAGCAAGTTCGGATCCGGCCAAGAGACCCAGTACTCC. Protein sequence: CSKFGSGQETQYS.

Concerning this clonotype itself: The junction shows a germline mismatch at one end, possibly a read error. The chain uses TRBV5-6 and TRBJ2-2; 7 positions match TRBD1. The germline CDR1 and CDR2 sequences are SGHDT and YYEEEE. This CDR3 contains 14 residues. CDR3 region: CASSVGARQGEFFF. The CDR3 coding sequence is TGCGCCAGCAGCGTGGGAGCCAGGCAGGGGGAGTTTTTTTTT.

V and J are TRBV5-1 and TRBJ2-3; possibly TRBD1 or TRBD2 for D (5 bases each). CDR3 length: 16 amino acids. Trimming removed 0 bases at V and 3 bases at J, with 14 bases between. The germline CDR1 and CDR2 sequences are SGHRS and YFSETQ. CDR3 DNA sequence: TGCGCCAGCAGCTTGGACAGGAGGACCGGAACAGATACGCAGTATTTT. This encodes CASSLDRRTGTDTQYF.

This clonotype was recorded many times. The chain links TRBV19 to TRBJ2-5; a possible D gene is TRBD1 (5 bases). Germline CDR1 and CDR2: LNHDA and SQIVND (reference sequence). Deletions cut 5 bases from V and 4 bases from J, with 17 bases between. The CDR3 extends over 15 amino acids. CDR3 nucleotides: TGTGCCAGTAGTCCATCTTTCAGGGTTGGAGAGACCCAGTACTTC. As protein: CASSPSFRVGETQYF.

As concerns this clonotype: The junction does not match germline at one end; this may be a read error. This rearrangement joins TRBV4-1 to TRBJ1-1; D call uncertain. Germline V CDR1 and CDR2: MGHRA, YSYEKL. CDR3 length equals 14 residues. This CDR3 reads CASSHIPEDTETFF. The CDR3 nucleotides are TGCGCCAGCAGCCACATACCTGAAGACACTGAAACTTTCTTT.

About this clonotype itself: A read error may produce the germline difference seen at one junction end. The chain combines TRBV11-2 with TRBJ2-1; 7 bases are shared with TRBD2. The CDR3 runs to 16 residues. The germline V gene has CDR1 SGHAT and CDR2 FQNNGV. The CDR3 DNA reads as TGTGCCATCAGCCCTCCCCGCACTAGCGCCAACAATGAGCAGTTCTTC. Translation gives CAISPPRTSANNEQFF.

V gene TRBV10-3 combines with J gene TRBJ2-3; no reliable D call. Germline CDR1 and CDR2: ENHRY and SYGVKD. V lost 11 bases and J 5 bases, leaving 14 bases between the germline ends. The CDR3 runs 12 residues. As DNA, the CDR3 is TGTGCCTATGGTAATAAGATAGATACGCAGTATTTT. Amino acids: CAYGNKIDTQYF.

This clonotype was seen a single time. This chain links TRBV5-5 with TRBJ2-5, with TRBD2 matching over 10 bases. The CDR3 runs to 17 residues. J lost 5 bases, V lost 4 bases, and 14 bases had no gene match. Germline CDR1 and CDR2: SGHKS and YYEKEE (reference sequence). The CDR3 is CASSVSGRPYLSETQYF. The CDR3 DNA is TGTGCCAGCAGCGTTAGCGGGAGGCCATACCTTTCCGAGACCCAGTACTTC.

This clonotype was detected only a few times. In this CDR3 the conserved last residue, phenylalanine or tryptophan, is missing, so a read error is likely. This chain uses TRBV7-3 with TRBJ1-5; D possibly corresponds to TRBD1 (5 bases). Germline lookup yields CDR1 SGHTA and CDR2 FQGTGA. The germline V and J ends were trimmed by 9 bases and 7 bases, with 16 bases remaining between them. The CDR3 is 13 amino acids. This chain's CDR3 is CARSTTRDQPQHY. CDR3 nucleotides: TGTGCCAGGAGCACTACGCGGGACCAGCCCCAGCATTAT.

In this sample, this clonotype is medium-sized. The rearrangement joins TRBV11-1 to TRBJ2-1; 8 bases match TRBD1. This CDR3 region has 16 residues. Germline V gene data show CDR1 as SGHAT and CDR2 as FQDESV (reference sequence). The J segment lost 0 bases and the V segment lost 3 bases, leaving 4 bases of the junction unmatched. The CDR3 loop is CASSLGQASSYNEQFF. The CDR3 DNA follows: TGTGCCAGCAGCTTGGGACAGGCCAGCTCCTACAATGAGCAGTTCTTC.

Turning to this clonotype: At one end the junction does not follow the germline gene, possibly because of a read error. The V and J genes are TRBV5-6 and TRBJ2-7; tentatively, D is TRBD2 (5 bases). This CDR3 is built from 13 residues. The germline V gene has CDR1 SGHDT and CDR2 YYEEEE. DNA for the CDR3: TGTGCCAGCTGCTACCGGACTCCCTACGAGCAGTGCTTC. It translates to CASCYRTPYEQCF.

This sequence joins TRBV28 and TRBJ2-7, with D perhaps being TRBD1 or TRBD2 (6 bases each). The CDR3 has 16 residues. V shed 5 bases and J shed 2 bases, with 19 bases lying between them. Looked up from germline, CDR1 is MDHEN and CDR2 is SYDVKM. CDR3 region: CASSPPAWGATYEQYF. For the CDR3, the DNA is TGTGCCAGCAGTCCCCCCGCGTGGGGGGCGACCTACGAGCAGTACTTC.

To note about this clonotype: A junction boundary mismatches the germline segment, possibly from a read error. V usage is TRBV4-1 and J usage is TRBJ2-2; no clear D. Looked up from germline, CDR1 is MGHRA and CDR2 is YSYEKL. The CDR3 contains 14 residues. CDR3 sequence: CVSSQLTLSGELFF. CDR3 bases: TGTGTCAGCAGTCAACTTACCCTCTCCGGGGAGCTGTTTTTT.

This chain uses TRBV11-2 with TRBJ2-7; the D call may be TRBD1 or TRBD2 (5 bases each). The length of the CDR3 is 15 residues. Germline V CDR1 and CDR2: SGHAT, FQNNGV. Between the trimmed V and J ends, which lost 0 bases and 2 bases, there was a span of 11 bases. The CDR3, as DNA: TGTGCCAGCAGCTTAGACACGGGACCCCCCTACGAGCAGTACTTC. Its translation is CASSLDTGPPYEQYF.

This clonotype was recorded only once. At one of its ends the junction is not consistent with the germline gene, which may arise from a read error. The V gene is TRBV6-2 or TRBV6-3, the J gene TRBJ2-5, with D perhaps being TRBD1 or TRBD2 (5 bases each). The CDR3 is 15 residues long. CDR1 is MNHEY, CDR2 SVGEGT, per germline. The CDR3 sequence is CANSWASREMETQYF. CDR3 sequence (DNA): TGTGCCAACAGTTGGGCGTCCAGGGAGATGGAGACCCAATACTTC.

On this clonotype: Here the CDR3 omits its conserved ending phenylalanine or tryptophan, so a read error is the likely source. The limits of the CDR3 on the DNA are not certain, so only TCRdb's listed CDR3 is given. The chain joins TRBV11-3 to TRBJ2-7. Germline V gene data show CDR1 as SGHNT and CDR2 as YENEEA. The CDR3 has 13 amino acids, counting both end residues. CDR3 loop: CASSFGVLGERYL.